Following are 12 T cell receptor beta chains from one sample sequenced in a study of T cells in Graves' hyperthyroidism and ophthalmopathy. Researchers amplified the TCR beta CDR3 regions from RNA transcripts. TCR CDR3 regions were first amplified by RT-PCR with HTBI primers. In TCRdb, the multiplex PCR reads were re-called with MiXCR into one record per CDR3 protein. The repertoire holds hundreds of thousands of distinct CDR3 sequences, with just under 20% as singletons. The sequenced sample was blood. The source is a man aged 35-49 years with Graves' ophthalmopathy.

This clonotype has a count of ten or more. The chain joins TRBV5-1 to TRBJ1-1; no reliable D call. V lost 0 bases and J lost 3, with 12 bases in between. CDR3 length equals 15 residues. CDR1 and CDR2 (germline): SGHRS, YFSETQ. The CDR3, as DNA: TGCGCCAGCAGCTTGGCCGGCCTGGCAGACACTGAAGCTTTCTTT. Translating gives CASSLAGLADTEAFF.

This clonotype was counted only a few times. The chain has TRBV5-1 and TRBJ2-7; tentatively, D is TRBD1 (5 bases). Germline-derived CDR1 and CDR2 are SGHRS and YFSETQ. Trimming pared 4 bases from V and 3 bases from J, leaving 14 bases between. CDR3 size: 14 residues. The CDR3 spells CASSTDSLYYEQYF. For the CDR3, the DNA is TGCGCCAGCAGCACCGACAGCCTTTACTACGAGCAGTACTTC.

The table lists this clonotype with a few counts. The gene calls are TRBV5-1 and TRBJ2-5, with 9 bases lining up with TRBD1. The CDR3 is 16 amino acids. V gave up 3 bases and J gave up 1 base; unmatched junction bases: 7. Germline V CDR1 and CDR2: SGHRS, YFSETQ. The CDR3 region has the DNA TGCGCCAGCAGCTATAACCCGGGACAGGGCCAAGAGACCCAGTACTTC. Residues: CASSYNPGQGQETQYF. Supplemented by reference TRBV5-1 and TRBJ2-5, the full variable domain reads KAGVTQTPRYLIKTRGQQVTLSCSPISGHRSVSWYQQTPGQGLQFLFEYFSETQRNKGNFPGRFSGRQFSNSRSEMNVSTLELGDSALYLCASSYNPGQGQETQYFGPGTRLLVL.

This sequence joins TRBV10-3 and TRBJ2-5; TRBD1 is a possible D gene (6 bases). CDR3 length equals 13 residues. Deletions cut 4 bases from V and 0 bases from J, with 6 bases between. Germline loops: CDR1 ENHRY, CDR2 SYGVKD. CDR3: CAISGTDQETQYF. In DNA form, the CDR3 reads TGTGCCATCAGTGGGACAGACCAAGAGACCCAGTACTTC.

This clonotype has a handful of counts. CDR3 nucleotide sequence: TGCAGTGCTAGACGGCTAGCGGGAGCCTACAATGAGCAGTTCTTC. The encoded protein is CSARRLAGAYNEQFF. V gene TRBV20-1 combines with J gene TRBJ2-1; 10 nucleotides align to TRBD2. Looked up from germline, CDR1 is DFQATT and CDR2 is SNEGSKA (reference sequence). This CDR3 is 15 amino acids long. After removal of 2 bases from V and 2 bases from J, the junction contained 3 bases not matched to a gene.

This clonotype has just a few counts. This sequence joins TRBV6-2 or TRBV6-3 and TRBJ2-7; 9 nucleotides agree with TRBD1. The CDR3 consists of 13 residues. The V gene's germline CDR1 is MNHEY and CDR2 SVGEGT. The trim removed 2 bases at V and 6 bases at J, leaving 2 bases unmatched. Here the CDR3 DNA reads TGTGCCAGCAGTTACGGGACAGGGAGCGAGCAGTACTTC. This codes for CASSYGTGSEQYF.

V and J are TRBV30 and TRBJ1-1, with D unclear. The V end was cut by 2 bases, the J end by 11 bases, with 15 bases between. Germline V lookup: CDR1 GTSNPN, CDR2 SVGIG (reference sequence). This CDR3 has 12 residues. The CDR3 DNA follows: TGTGCCTGGAGTCGACGGAGGCCGGGGGCTTTCTTT. It translates to CAWSRRRPGAFF.

This clonotype was seen repeatedly, ten times or more. The chain joins TRBV2 to TRBJ1-4; no definite D call. Looked up from germline, CDR1 is SNHLY and CDR2 is FYNNEI. This CDR3 comprises 14 residues. The V gene lost 9 bases and the J gene lost 8 bases, with 19 bases spanning the gap. CDR3 sequence reads: CASHLGLEGEKLFF. DNA of the CDR3: TGTGCCAGTCACCTAGGGCTCGAAGGGGAAAAACTGTTTTTT.

The chain carries TRBV30 and TRBJ2-3, with 8 bases identical to TRBD1. Germline V gene lookup returns CDR1 GTSNPN and CDR2 SVGIG (reference sequence). V gave up 0 bases and J gave up 0 bases; unmatched junction bases: 5. CDR3 length equals 16 residues. The CDR3 DNA reads TGTGCCTGGAGTGTGGCGACAGGGGCTAGCACAGATACGCAGTATTTT. It specifies CAWSVATGASTDTQYF.

This chain uses TRBV12-3 or TRBV12-4 with TRBJ2-7, with D possibly called TRBD1 or TRBD2 (5 bases each). CDR3 length: 14 amino acids. Between the trimmed V and J ends, which lost 5 bases and 2 bases, there was a span of 13 bases. The CDR3 sequence is CASSPGTAAYEQYF. DNA of the CDR3: TGTGCCAGCAGTCCTGGGACGGCAGCCTACGAGCAGTACTTC.

This clonotype appeared many times. The chain combines TRBV3-1 with TRBJ1-2; D might be TRBD1 (6 bases). The V and J ends lost 2 bases and 6 bases respectively, with 13 bases between them. Germline CDR1 reads LGHDT; CDR2 reads YNNKEL (reference sequence). The CDR3 length is 14 residues. The CDR3 loop is CASSQNQGFNGYTF. Here the CDR3 DNA reads TGTGCCAGCAGCCAAAATCAGGGGTTCAATGGCTACACCTTC.

The rearrangement links TRBV6-2 or TRBV6-3 to TRBJ2-3; 8 bases align to TRBD2. Trimming at V came to 8 bases and at J to 7 bases, leaving 14 bases not matched to a gene. CDR1 and CDR2 from the germline V gene are MNHEY and SVGEGT. CDR3 size: 15 residues. CDR3: CASGGAGGLPYTQYF. CDR3 nucleotide sequence: TGTGCCAGCGGGGGGGCGGGGGGCCTCCCATATACGCAGTATTTT.